This is a list of T cell receptor beta chains from one sample in a study of T cell responses to AZD1222 COVID-19 vaccine. Measured with immunoSEQ multiplex PCR; TCRdb has only the in-frame clones, and not every one. The sample includes tens of thousands of clones, approximately 88% of them seen just once. This sample comprised peripheral blood, obtained 28 days after the second AZD1222 dose. These receptors originate from an adult who received the AZD1222 COVID-19 vaccine. Each CDR3 is given with its conserved first and last residue. The D gene is left open where the match is weak. The listing skips clone size in some rows; elsewhere it reads once, few, many or a size class.

- TRBJ2-3 - TRBV28 CATSSQGRGTDTQYF TGTGCCACCTCCTCACAGGGGAGGGGCACAGATACGCAGTATTTT
- TRBJ2-2 - TRBV18 CASSPIENTGELFF TGTGCCAGCTCACCAATAGAGAACACCGGGGAGCTGTTTTTT
TRBD1 TRBJ2-7 - TRBV7-2 CASSLAGQGDYGHEQYF TGTGCCAGCAGCTTAGCGGGACAGGGAGATTATGGCCACGAGCAGTACTTC
- TRBJ2-2 - TRBV29-1 CSVSEVNTGELFF TGCAGCGTTTCAGAAGTGAACACCGGGGAGCTGTTTTTT
- TRBJ2-2 - TRBV7-2 CASSPVVGTGELFF TGTGCCAGCAGCCCAGTAGTCGGCACCGGGGAGCTGTTTTTT
- TRBJ2-7 - TRBV5-4 CASSLQGRRNEQYF TGTGCCAGCAGCCTACAGGGGAGGCGCAACGAGCAGTACTTC
TRBD2 TRBJ2-2 few TRBV7-6 CASSPAVGLAGENTGELFF TGTGCCAGCAGCCCAGCTGTAGGACTAGCGGGGGAGAACACCGGGGAGCTGTTTTTT
- TRBJ1-3 - TRBV19 CASTLALSGNTIYF TGTGCCAGTACTTTGGCGCTCTCTGGAAACACCATATATTTT
TRBD1 TRBJ1-2 few TRBV15 CATSRGSRTGFPLLYGYTF TGTGCCACCAGCAGAGGATCCCGGACAGGGTTTCCCCTCCTCTATGGCTACACCTTC
- TRBJ1-5 - TRBV5-6 CASSLTTSHWQPQHF TGTGCCAGCAGCCTGACAACCTCCCATTGGCAGCCCCAGCATTTT
TRBD1 TRBJ2-1 - TRBV30 CAYVSGDRGQGVYNEQFF TGTGCCTACGTATCGGGGGACAGGGGGCAAGGTGTCTACAATGAGCAGTTCTTC
- TRBJ2-7 - TRBV10-3 CAIKTDSYEQYF TGTGCCATCAAGACAGACTCCTACGAGCAGTACTTC
- TRBJ2-7 - TRBV7-2 CASSIGGVFSYEQYF TGTGCCAGCAGCATTGGTGGCGTTTTCTCCTACGAGCAGTACTTC
TRBD2 TRBJ2-5 - TRBV7-2 CASSLVGGLGETQYF TGTGCCAGCAGCCTCGTGGGAGGGCTCGGGGAGACCCAGTACTTC
- TRBJ2-1 - TRBV11-2 CASSERLSLANEQFF TGTGCCAGCAGTGAGAGACTTTCCCTAGCAAATGAGCAGTTCTTC
- TRBJ2-5 - TRBV7-2 CASSLSRGPRGETQYF TGTGCCAGCAGCTTAAGTCGGGGACCCCGGGGAGAGACCCAGTACTTC
- TRBJ1-3 - TRBV27 CASGRGPSSGNTIYF TGTGCCAGCGGCAGGGGCCCGAGCTCTGGAAACACCATATATTTT
- TRBJ1-6 - TRBV19 CASSINSRVDSPLHF TGTGCCAGTAGTATAAATTCGAGGGTTGATTCACCCCTCCACTTT
TRBD1 TRBJ1-5 - TRBV4-1 CASSQDMSTGGSYQPQHF TGCGCCAGCAGCCAAGATATGTCGACAGGGGGCTCTTATCAGCCCCAGCATTTT
TRBD1 TRBJ1-2 - TRBV24-1 CATSDLTGTGGICYTF TGTGCCACCAGTGATCTCACCGGGACAGGGGGCATTTGCTACACCTTC
TRBD1 TRBJ2-7 once TRBV7-2 CASSSGQGGEQYF TGTGCCAGCAGCAGTGGACAGGGGGGCGAGCAGTACTTC
- TRBJ2-7 - TRBV7-9 CASSLAGPDEQYF TGTGCCAGCAGCTTAGCGGGTCCTGACGAGCAGTACTTC
TRBD2 TRBJ2-7 - TRBV2 CASSSGGTYEQYF TGTGCCAGCAGTTCGGGAGGGACCTACGAGCAGTACTTC
TRBD2 TRBJ2-5 - TRBV18 CASSPFGPSGDGETQYF TGTGCCAGCTCGCCATTCGGGCCTAGCGGGGATGGAGAGACCCAGTACTTC
- TRBJ1-5 - TRBV9 CASSVGPGAVQPQHF TGTGCCAGCAGCGTAGGCCCAGGGGCGGTACAGCCCCAGCATTTT
- TRBJ2-7 - TRBV4-2 CASSQPGPIKVEQYF TGTGCCAGCAGCCAACCCGGACCCATAAAGGTCGAGCAGTACTTC